The 15 T cell receptor beta chains below come from one sample, sequenced in a study of T-cell reconstitution after alpha-beta-depleted transplantation in children. Unique molecular identifiers were incorporated into the prepared TCRbeta library. TCRdb re-derived calls from the PCR reads in MiXCR, one entry per CDR3 protein. Of roughly 240,000 distinct CDR3 sequences listed, roughly 7.7% were seen once; the top ten hold 5% to 7%. The sequencing used PBMCs, mostly from graft donor cells, collected 180 days after TCRalphabeta/CD19-depleted stem cell transplant. Receptors originate from a male patient between 5 and 17 years old who had a stem cell transplant for acute lymphoblastic leukemia, so the T cells may come from the graft donor.

This clonotype was recorded at least ten times. The chain has TRBV11-2 and TRBJ2-3, with TRBD1 identical over 8 bases. Germline values: CDR1 SGHAT, CDR2 FQNNGV. This CDR3 has 19 residues. V lost 3 bases to trimming and J lost 6 bases; unmatched junction nucleotides: 20. DNA of the CDR3: TGTGCCAGCAGCTTGAGGACCCCCCTACAGGGGGTTATTCCTGATACGCAGTATTTT. Amino acids: CASSLRTPLQGVIPDTQYF. The full variable domain, rest sourced from reference TRBV11-2 and TRBJ2-3, is EAGVAQSPRYKIIEKRQSVAFWCNPISGHATLYWYQQILGQGPKLLIQFQNNGVVDDSQLPKDRFSAERLKGVDSTLKIQPAKLEDSAVYLCASSLRTPLQGVIPDTQYFGPGTRLTVL.

Many counts were recorded for this clonotype. The V gene is TRBV13, the J gene TRBJ2-3, with TRBD2 as a possible D gene (5 bases). V was pared by 1 base and J by 5 bases, with 10 bases between. This CDR3 region has 14 residues. The germline V gene has CDR1 PRHDT and CDR2 FYEKMQ (reference sequence). The CDR3 DNA follows: TGTGCCAGCAGCTTAGATCCCCGGGGAGATACGCAGTATTTT. Translation gives CASSLDPRGDTQYF.

The sample holds many counts of this clonotype. V gene TRBV11-2 combines with J gene TRBJ2-7; TRBD2 matches 8 bases. With 0 bases clipped from V and 2 bases from J, the junction kept 9 bases outside the gene matches. Germline-derived CDR1 and CDR2 are SGHAT and FQNNGV. This CDR3 spans 17 amino acids. The CDR3 DNA sequence: TGTGCCAGCAGCTTAGATCTCCCGGGAGGGCTAACCTACGAGCAGTACTTC. Amino acids: CASSLDLPGGLTYEQYF.

This clonotype was seen many times. The rearrangement links TRBV7-7 to TRBJ2-1, with D perhaps given as TRBD1 or TRBD2 (5 bases each). CDR1 and CDR2 (germline): SSHAT, FNYEAQ (reference sequence). The CDR3 is 17 amino acids. Trimming removed 2 bases at V and 1 base at J, with 15 bases between. DNA for the CDR3: TGTGCCAGCAGCTTAAAATCGAGGGGCATGTCCTACAATGAGCAGTTCTTC. Encoded protein: CASSLKSRGMSYNEQFF.

This clonotype was counted many times. The CDR3 DNA follows: TGCAGTGCTAGCCCGGGACAGGGGATGGCCACCATATATTTT. This codes for CSASPGQGMATIYF. The V and J genes are TRBV20-1 and TRBJ1-3; 10 bases fit TRBD1. There are 14 residues in the CDR3. Trimming removed 3 bases from V and 9 bases from J; junction bases left unmatched: 8. The germline gives CDR1 DFQATT, CDR2 SNEGSKA (reference sequence).

This clonotype was seen many times. V usage is TRBV7-2 and J usage is TRBJ2-3, with 8 positions matching TRBD2. Germline trimming cut 9 bases from V and 4 bases from J; bases unmatched to any gene: 6. Germline lookup yields CDR1 SGHTA and CDR2 FQGNSA. This CDR3 region has 13 residues. The CDR3 is CARTRTSPDTQYF. The CDR3 bases are TGTGCCAGAACACGGACTAGCCCAGATACGCAGTATTTT.

This clonotype has a count of ten or more. The gene calls are TRBV5-6 and TRBJ2-1; no definite D call. Germline V gene sequence: CDR1 SGHDT, CDR2 YYEEEE. There are 12 residues in the CDR3. Trimming stripped 2 bases from V and 10 bases from J, with 10 bases between. The CDR3 protein is CASSFSINEQFF. The CDR3, as DNA: TGTGCCAGCAGCTTCAGTATCAACGAGCAGTTCTTC.

This clonotype has at least ten counts. This chain links TRBV18 with TRBJ2-5, with 7 nucleotides matching TRBD1. The CDR3 has 15 residues. The V segment lost 3 bases and the J segment 5 bases; nucleotides outside the gene matches: 9. Germline CDR1 KGHSH, CDR2 LQKENI. The CDR3 region is CASSPADRDLETQYF. In DNA, the CDR3 is TGTGCCAGCTCACCCGCTGACAGGGATTTGGAGACCCAGTACTTC.

This clonotype was detected many times. This chain links TRBV20-1 with TRBJ2-2; maybe TRBD2 (6 bases). There are 17 residues in the CDR3. Trimming removed 5 bases from V and 2 bases from J, with 21 bases in between. Germline CDR1 is DFQATT and CDR2 is SNEGSKA (reference sequence). CDR3 nucleotide sequence: TGCAGTGCTCCTTTCGGCGGGGTAGCGGAAAACACCGGGGAGCTGTTTTTT. Amino acids: CSAPFGGVAENTGELFF.

This clonotype was counted many times. The V gene is TRBV27, the J gene TRBJ2-7; 9 bases align to TRBD1. V was clipped by 0 bases and J by 2 bases; unmatched bases: 2. Per the germline V gene, CDR1 is MNHEY and CDR2 is SMNVEV (reference sequence). CDR3 length equals 15 residues. The CDR3 loop reads CASSLSRQGAYEQYF. DNA for the CDR3: TGTGCCAGCAGTTTATCTCGACAGGGGGCCTACGAGCAGTACTTC.

This clonotype came up many times. The V and J genes are TRBV5-1 and TRBJ2-7, with D possibly called TRBD1 or TRBD2 (5 bases each). The CDR3 extends over 18 amino acids. The ends were cut back, 1 base at V and 0 bases at J, with 20 bases in the middle. CDR1 is SGHRS, CDR2 YFSETQ, per germline. Written as DNA, the CDR3 is TGCGCCAGCAGCTTGAGAAGTGGGACCGAACAGAGCTCCTACGAGCAGTACTTC. This sequence encodes CASSLRSGTEQSSYEQYF. The full variable domain, its missing parts supplied by reference TRBV5-1 and TRBJ2-7, is KAGVTQTPRYLIKTRGQQVTLSCSPISGHRSVSWYQQTPGQGLQFLFEYFSETQRNKGNFPGRFSGRQFSNSRSEMNVSTLELGDSALYLCASSLRSGTEQSSYEQYFGPGTRLTVT.

This clonotype came up many times. The chain joins TRBV24-1 to TRBJ2-3; no clear D gene. Trimming stripped 3 bases from V and 3 bases from J, with 3 bases between. Germline V gives CDR1 KGHDR, CDR2 SFDVKD. There are 12 residues in the CDR3. The CDR3 sequence: CATSDITDTQYF. In DNA form, the CDR3 reads TGTGCCACCAGTGATATAACAGATACGCAGTATTTT.

In this sample, this clonotype turned up many times. The V gene is TRBV12-3 or TRBV12-4, the J gene TRBJ2-2; 7 bases agree with TRBD1. This CDR3 spans 16 amino acids. The V segment lost 4 bases and the J segment 4 bases; nucleotides outside the gene matches: 9. DNA for the CDR3: TGTGCCAGCAGTTCCCTCCGACAGGGACCCACCGGGGAGCTGTTTTTT. Protein product: CASSSLRQGPTGELFF.

In regard to this clonotype: Sequence at one end of the junction differs from germline and may be a read error. This chain uses TRBV20-1 with TRBJ2-4, with D possibly matching TRBD1 (9 bases). Germline CDR1 DFQATT, CDR2 SNEGSKA (reference sequence). CDR3 length: 18 amino acids. The CDR3 DNA follows: TGCTGTGCTAGAGATCGGGGGGGGACAGGGAGGGGCAAAAACATTCAGTACTTC. It codes for CCARDRGGTGRGKNIQYF.

This clonotype has at least ten counts. The chain couples TRBV24-1 to TRBJ2-1, with TRBD1 matching over 9 bases. This CDR3 has 15 amino acids. V lost 7 bases, J lost 7 bases, and 10 bases stayed unmatched. Per the germline V gene, CDR1 is KGHDR and CDR2 is SFDVKD. The CDR3 DNA sequence: TGTGCCACCAGCCCCGGGGACAGGGCTACGAATGAGCAGTTCTTC. As protein: CATSPGDRATNEQFF.